The 23 T cell receptor beta chains presented below share a single source sample, sequenced in a study of PD-L1 blockade in urothelial cancer (dated by TCRdb to the late 2010s). In light of the paper, this sample's time point label describes: pretreatment peripheral blood. The library was obtained by the immunoSEQ multiplex PCR assay. TCRdb re-hosts the immuneACCESS table, in-frame sequences only. Its copies lack some clones; in the studies checked, an unresolved V gene accounts for under half of them, and the cause for the rest is not known. The sample data list fewer than 65,000 clones, and around 84% of these were observed just once. About 3% of the sample goes to the ten largest clones. The specimen was PBMCs, collected around atezolizumab (anti-PD-L1) treatment. These receptor sequences come from a man aged 65 to 79 with urothelial cancer.

V is TRBV29-1 and J is TRBJ2-1; tentatively, D is TRBD2 (5 bases). This CDR3 has 15 residues. V was clipped by 0 bases and J by 2 bases, with 11 bases between them. In germline, CDR1 is SQVTM, CDR2 ANQGSEA. The CDR3 DNA follows: TGCAGCGTTGAAGATCCAGGACTTACCTACAATGAGCAGTTCTTC. It yields the protein CSVEDPGLTYNEQFF.

The chain combines TRBV15 with TRBJ1-2; the D is unclear. This CDR3 is 13 amino acids long. Germline assignment: CDR1 LNHNV and CDR2 YYDKDF (reference sequence). V was cut by 0 bases and J by 8 bases, with 10 bases left in between. This chain's CDR3 is CATSRDQIGGYTF. The DNA for the CDR3 is TGTGCCACCAGCAGAGATCAAATCGGGGGCTACACCTTC.

The chain is built from TRBV4-2 and TRBJ2-1; 8 bases agree with TRBD2. The CDR3 runs to 15 residues. Looked up from germline, CDR1 is LGHNA and CDR2 is YNFKEQ. J gave up 6 bases and V 1 base, and 5 bases lay outside the gene matches. The CDR3 here is CASSQGSGSTNEQFF. In nucleotides, the CDR3 is TGTGCCAGCAGCCAAGGGAGCGGGAGTACCAATGAGCAGTTCTTC.

This clone was seen only once. The chain has TRBV19 and TRBJ1-4, with TRBD1 as a possible D gene (6 bases). From germline, CDR1 is LNHDA and CDR2 SQIVND (reference sequence). The V end was cut by 5 bases, the J end by 1 base, with 11 bases between. This CDR3 spans 15 amino acids. CDR3: CASSPRGGTNEKLFF. The CDR3 region has the DNA TGTGCCAGTAGTCCAAGGGGGGGAACTAATGAAAAACTGTTTTTT.

This clone was seen a few times. The chain recombines TRBV9 with TRBJ1-5; D gene ambiguous. Between the trimmed V and J ends, which lost 3 bases and 2 bases, there was a span of 12 bases. The CDR3 has 15 residues. CDR1 and CDR2 from the germline V gene are SGDLS and YYNGEE. CDR3: CASSASGWGNQPQHF. The DNA of the CDR3 is TGTGCCAGCAGCGCTTCGGGGTGGGGCAATCAGCCCCAGCATTTT.

This sequence joins TRBV14 and TRBJ2-7; tentative D call: TRBD2 (6 bases). In germline, CDR1 is SGHDN, CDR2 FVKESK. V was shortened by 4 bases and J by 13 bases, with 14 bases between the two germline ends. The CDR3 contains 11 residues. CDR3 coding DNA: TGTGCCAGCAGCCCGCGGGGAATACTTTACTTC. Translating it yields CASSPRGILYF.

V is TRBV7-2 and J is TRBJ2-7; D remains ambiguous. Germline CDR1 and CDR2: SGHTA and FQGNSA. The germline V and J ends were trimmed by 4 bases and 0 bases, with 13 bases remaining between them. The CDR3 extends over 15 amino acids. CDR3 coding DNA: TGTGCCAGCAGCTCTTCTCTGCGGAACTCCTACGAGCAGTACTTC. Residues: CASSSSLRNSYEQYF.

This chain links TRBV7-3 with TRBJ2-1; 8 bases match TRBD2. In germline, CDR1 is SGHTA, CDR2 FQGTGA. The junction had 12 bases not matched to a gene; V was cut back by 0 bases and J by 8 bases. The CDR3 totals 17 residues. Here the CDR3 reads CASSLTRSGSGQDEQFF. The CDR3 DNA reads TGTGCCAGCAGCTTAACCCGGAGCGGGAGCGGTCAAGATGAGCAGTTCTTC.

The rearrangement joins TRBV6-5 to TRBJ2-3; 13 bases fit TRBD2. This CDR3 has 15 amino acids. Germline values: CDR1 MNHEY, CDR2 SVGAGI. J gave up 1 base and V 6 bases, and 1 base lay outside the gene matches. The CDR3 sequence is CASRGLAGRTDTQYF. CDR3 DNA: TGTGCCAGCAGGGGACTAGCGGGACGCACAGATACGCAGTATTTT.

This chain links TRBV5-8 with TRBJ2-1; TRBD1 matches at 7 bases. Germline CDR1 and CDR2: SGHTS and YDEGEE. Trimming removed 7 bases from V and 13 bases from J; junction bases left unmatched: 17. The CDR3 consists of 14 residues. The CDR3 spells CASEGQNQIIPQFF. The CDR3 nucleotides are TGTGCCAGCGAGGGACAGAACCAAATTATACCCCAGTTCTTC. The full variable domain, in which reference TRBV5-8 and TRBJ2-1 provide the parts outside the CDR3, is EAGVTQSPTHLIKTRGQQATLRCSPISGHTSVYWYQQALGLGLQFLLWYDEGEERNRGNFPPRFSGRQFPNYSSELNVNALELEDSALYLCASEGQNQIIPQFFGPGTRLTVL.

The chain combines TRBV19 with TRBJ2-3, with TRBD1 matching 9 bases. The CDR3 has 13 residues. Per germline, CDR1 LNHDA and CDR2 SQIVND (reference sequence). The V gene end was trimmed by 7 bases and the J gene end by 6 bases; junction bases not matched to a gene: 5. As DNA, the CDR3 is TGTGCCAGTAAAGACAGGGGGTATGATACGCAGTATTTT. Translated: CASKDRGYDTQYF.

V is TRBV5-1 and J is TRBJ2-1; TRBD1 aligns across 7 bases. The germline CDR1 and CDR2 sequences are SGHRS and YFSETQ. The junction had 9 bases not matched to a gene; V was cut back by 6 bases and J by 3 bases. This CDR3 region has 15 residues. CDR3 residues: CASKTGTENYNEQFF. DNA for the CDR3: TGCGCCAGCAAAACCGGGACAGAGAACTACAATGAGCAGTTCTTC.

The rearrangement links TRBV7-9 to TRBJ2-1, with 9 nucleotides matching TRBD1. Unmatched junction bases numbered 6, after V lost 2 bases and J lost 16 bases. The germline V gene encodes CDR1 SEHNR and CDR2 FQNEAQ (reference sequence). This CDR3 contains 12 residues. CDR3 DNA: TGTGCCAGCAGCTTAACCGGACAGGGGAGATTCTTC. Translation gives CASSLTGQGRFF.

This clone was picked up one time. The chain uses TRBV28 and TRBJ2-7, with 8 bases identical to TRBD1. The CDR3 runs to 15 residues. Germline CDR1 and CDR2: MDHEN and SYDVKM. J lost 0 bases, V lost 8 bases, and 9 bases had no gene match. The CDR3 is CASGDSGTGSYEQYF. CDR3 DNA sequence: TGTGCCAGCGGGGACTCCGGGACAGGCTCCTACGAGCAGTACTTC. Using reference TRBV28 and TRBJ2-7 for the parts outside the CDR3, the full variable domain is DVKVTQSSRYLVKRTGEKVFLECVQDMDHENMFWYRQDPGLGLRLIYFSYDVKMKEKGDIPEGYSVSREKKERFSLILESASTNQTSMYLCASGDSGTGSYEQYFGPGTRLTVT.

This clone was detected a few times. The chain carries TRBV11-1 and TRBJ2-5; TRBD1 might be the D (5 bases). Trimming removed 10 bases from V and 3 bases from J, with 15 bases in between. Germline CDR1 is SGHAT and CDR2 is FQDESV (reference sequence). The CDR3 is made up of 13 amino acids. This CDR3 reads CATGPPTEETQYF. DNA of the CDR3: TGTGCCACCGGACCCCCGACAGAAGAGACCCAGTACTTC.

V gene TRBV9 combines with J gene TRBJ2-1, with TRBD1 identical over 7 bases. V lost 0 bases, J lost 7 bases, and 7 bases stayed unmatched. CDR3 length: 15 amino acids. The V gene's germline CDR1 is SGDLS and CDR2 YYNGEE. Written as DNA, the CDR3 is TGTGCCAGCAGCGTAGACGGACAGGAGTGGAATGAGCAGTTCTTC. This sequence encodes CASSVDGQEWNEQFF. Full variable domain (outside the CDR3, taken from reference TRBV9 and TRBJ2-1): DSGVTQTPKHLITATGQRVTLRCSPRSGDLSVYWYQQSLDQGLQFLIQYYNGEERAKGNILERFSAQQFPDLHSELNLSSLELGDSALYFCASSVDGQEWNEQFFGPGTRLTVL.

This clone has only one observation. The rearrangement joins TRBV29-1 to TRBJ1-2; D not certain. The CDR3 contains 12 residues. Germline CDR1 SQVTM, CDR2 ANQGSEA. V was trimmed by 4 bases and J by 4 bases, leaving 10 bases between them. CDR3 region: CSVVAAPYGYTF. The CDR3 nucleotides read TGCAGCGTTGTAGCCGCCCCCTATGGCTACACCTTC.

The chain couples TRBV7-9 to TRBJ2-7, with 8 bases lining up with TRBD1. V shed 5 bases and J 7 bases; nucleotides not matched to a gene: 7. The CDR3 consists of 13 residues. Germline V gives CDR1 SEHNR, CDR2 FQNEAQ (reference sequence). The DNA of the CDR3 is TGTGCCAGCAGCCTAACTGACAGGGGTGAGCAGTACTTC. Its translation: CASSLTDRGEQYF.

The V call is TRBV29-1, the J call TRBJ2-1, with TRBD1 matching over 7 bases. Germline CDR1 and CDR2: SQVTM and ANQGSEA. The CDR3 sequence is 13 residues long. With V trimmed by 6 bases and J by 5 bases, 7 bases remained unmatched. CDR3 nucleotide sequence: TGCAGCGTAGCAGGGACAGTTAACAATGAGCAGTTCTTC. Translating gives CSVAGTVNNEQFF.

The chain is built from TRBV7-9 and TRBJ2-7; D possibly corresponds to TRBD1 (6 bases). The CDR3 extends over 16 amino acids. CDR1 is SEHNR and CDR2 is FQNEAQ in the germline V gene (reference sequence). Trimming took 5 bases from V and 9 from J, leaving 26 bases between them. CDR3: CASSPGTGQGMGRQYF. The CDR3, as DNA: TGTGCCAGCAGCCCCGGGACCGGCCAGGGGATGGGTCGGCAGTACTTC.

V usage is TRBV19 and J usage is TRBJ2-7, with 7 bases identical to TRBD2. Germline-derived CDR1 and CDR2 are LNHDA and SQIVND (reference sequence). The CDR3 is made up of 15 amino acids. The V gene end was trimmed by 5 bases and the J gene end by 0 bases; junction bases not matched to a gene: 7. This chain's CDR3 is CASSRLADSSYEQYF. The CDR3, as DNA: TGTGCCAGTAGTCGACTAGCCGATAGCTCCTACGAGCAGTACTTC.

The chain employs TRBV6-5 and TRBJ2-1; a weak D match, TRBD1 (5 bases). Germline V gene sequence: CDR1 MNHEY, CDR2 SVGAGI. With 2 bases removed from V and 3 bases from J, the gap between germline ends came to 11 bases. The CDR3 is 15 amino acids. The chain's CDR3 is CASSYRGRDYNEQFF. The DNA for the CDR3 is TGTGCCAGCAGTTACAGGGGAAGGGACTACAATGAGCAGTTCTTC.

The rearrangement links TRBV7-8 to TRBJ2-7; 8 bases match TRBD1. With V trimmed by 5 bases and J by 1 base, 7 bases remained unmatched. CDR1 and CDR2 from the germline V gene are SGHVS and FQNEAQ. CDR3 length: 15 amino acids. In DNA, the CDR3 is TGTGCCAGCAGCCCCAGGGGGCATGATTCCTACGAGCAGTACTTC. This sequence encodes CASSPRGHDSYEQYF.